The rows below give T cell receptor beta chains drawn from one sample of a study of cytomegalovirus exposure and HLA in healthy donors. TCRdb keeps only in-frame clones here, not all; method: immunoSEQ multiplex PCR. In the table there are some 120,000 clones, 70% to 85% of which are singletons. Material: PBMCs. The receptors derive from a man younger than 35 in good health and CMV-seronegative. Both conserved end residues are part of each CDR3. Fields, in order: V gene, D gene, J gene, clone size, CDR3 DNA, CDR3 protein. D genes are given only for firm matches. Only part of the rows carry a size: once, few, many, or a class if the clone is expanded.

>TRBV7-9|-|TRBJ1-1|once
TGTGCCAGCAGCCCTCTTGTTCGCACTGAAGCTTTCTTT
CASSPLVRTEAFF
>TRBV23-1|-|TRBJ1-2|once
TGCGCCAGCAGTCGACGGGAGGGCTACACCTTC
CASSRREGYTF
>TRBV13|-|TRBJ2-3|-
TGTGCCAGCAGCTCACAGGGTTTTACGCAGTATTTT
CASSSQGFTQYF
>TRBV4-3|TRBD1|TRBJ1-1|-
TGCGCCAGCAGCCAAGATCAGGGGACAGGTAAAGCTTTCTTT
CASSQDQGTGKAFF
>TRBV27|-|TRBJ1-2|-
TGTGCCAGCAGTTTATCGGGCGGGAGCTACTATGGCTACACCTTC
CASSLSGGSYYGYTF
>TRBV5-1|-|TRBJ2-5|-
TGCGCCAGCAGCTTGGGACTCGAAGAGACCCAGTACTTC
CASSLGLEETQYF
>TRBV6-5|TRBD2|TRBJ2-5|once
TGTGCCACAGGGAGGGGAGGCCCGGGGACCCAGTACTTC
CATGRGGPGTQYF
>TRBV6-5|TRBD2|TRBJ2-3|-
TGTGCCAGCAGGTCTAATAGCGGGGGGGCGGATACGCAGTATTTT
CASRSNSGGADTQYF
>TRBV4-1|TRBD1|TRBJ1-1|-
TGCGCCAGCAGCCAAGGCGGCGACAGGGTTGACAAAGCTTTCTTT
CASSQGGDRVDKAFF
>TRBV7-9|TRBD1|TRBJ2-7|-
TGTGCCAGCAGCGTAGCCCGGACAGGGTCCTACGAGCAGTACTTC
CASSVARTGSYEQYF
>TRBV6-6|TRBD1|TRBJ1-1|few
TGTGCCAGCAGTTATGGGACAGGGAGTTGGAACACTGAAGCTTTCTTT
CASSYGTGSWNTEAFF
>TRBV6-4|TRBD2|TRBJ2-5|-
TGTGCCAGCAGTGACGGGAGGGGCATTCGGGAGACCCAGTACTTC
CASSDGRGIRETQYF
>TRBV14|-|TRBJ2-2|-
TGTGCCAGCAGCTGGACAAGGAACACCGGGGAGCTGTTTTTT
CASSWTRNTGELFF
>TRBV7-2|-|TRBJ2-7|-
TGTGCCAGCAGCTTCAAGGGGGACGGATCCTACGAGCAGTACTTC
CASSFKGDGSYEQYF
>TRBV6-5|TRBD1|TRBJ2-1|-
TGTGCCAGCAGTTACGACAGGGGCAATGAGCAGTTCTTC
CASSYDRGNEQFF
>TRBV5-6|-|TRBJ2-1|-
TGTGCCAGCAGCTTATTACGGGGGTCCTACAATGAGCAGTTCTTC
CASSLLRGSYNEQFF
>TRBV14|-|TRBJ2-7|-
TGTGCCAGCAGCCAAGATCAAACAGGTCCCCGGGAGCAGTACTTC
CASSQDQTGPREQYF
>TRBV7-3|TRBD2|TRBJ2-3|-
TGTGCCGGCAGCCCCTGGGGACTAGCGGGGGGCAGGGGCACAGATACGCAGTATTTT
CAGSPWGLAGGRGTDTQYF
>TRBV11-2|-|TRBJ2-5|once
TGTGCCAGCAGCGGGTGGAGGGGCCAAGAGACCCAGTACTTC
CASSGWRGQETQYF
>TRBV18|TRBD1|TRBJ1-1|-
TGTGCCAGCTCGCAAAATACGGGACAGGGGCGGGGCACTGAAGCTTTCTTT
CASSQNTGQGRGTEAFF
>TRBV11-2|TRBD2|TRBJ2-5|-
TGTGCCAGCAGCTTAGCTTGGGGAGGGGAGACCCAGTACTTC
CASSLAWGGETQYF
>TRBV5-4|-|TRBJ1-4|-
TGTGCCAGCAGCCCCGACCTCGAGGTGACTAATGAAAAACTGTTTTTT
CASSPDLEVTNEKLFF
>TRBV7-9|TRBD2|TRBJ2-1|few
TGTGCCAGCAACACTCGACTAGCGGGACCGAATGAGCAGTTCTTC
CASNTRLAGPNEQFF
>TRBV4-1|-|TRBJ1-1|once
TGCGCCAGCAGCCAAGTTCCTTTACCGGACAGTGAAGCTTTCTTT
CASSQVPLPDSEAFF
>TRBV5-1|-|TRBJ2-3|-
TGCGCCAGCAGCTTGGCGGAGGGCGGGGCCTCGCGGGATACGCAGTATTTT
CASSLAEGGASRDTQYF
>TRBV27|TRBD1|TRBJ2-7|few
TGTGCCAGCAGTCCCGCCCCGACAGGGGGATTCGAGCAGTACTTC
CASSPAPTGGFEQYF
>TRBV7-2|TRBD1|TRBJ1-1|once
TGTGCCAGCAGCTGGGGACAGAGGAACACTGAAGCTTTCTTT
CASSWGQRNTEAFF
>TRBV19|TRBD1|TRBJ1-1|-
TGTGCCAGTAGTATAGATTCGACAGGGGTCACTGAAGCTTTCTTT
CASSIDSTGVTEAFF
>TRBV6-1|TRBD1|TRBJ1-3|-
TGTGCCAGCAAAGACAGGGCTAACTCTGGAAACACCATATATTTT
CASKDRANSGNTIYF
>TRBV9|TRBD1|TRBJ2-7|-
TGTGCCAGCAGCGTAGGAGGACAGGGTGCTTACGAGCAGTACTTC
CASSVGGQGAYEQYF
>TRBV18|-|TRBJ1-6|-
TGTGCCAGCTCACCAACAGGGACGATGAATTCACCCCTCCACTTT
CASSPTGTMNSPLHF
>TRBV5-1|-|TRBJ1-6|-
TGCGCCAGCAGCTTGGACAACAGTCATAATTCACCCCTCCACTTT
CASSLDNSHNSPLHF
>TRBV7-7|-|TRBJ1-1|-
TGTGCCAGCAGTTTGGACAGAAACACTGAAGCTTTCTTT
CASSLDRNTEAFF
>TRBV6-5|TRBD2|TRBJ2-5|-
TGTGCCAGCAGTTCCCCGGGGGGTGAGACCCAGTACTTC
CASSSPGGETQYF
>TRBV21-1|-|TRBJ1-1|-
TGTGCCAGCAGCAACGCCAGGGGGACCGGGGAAGCTTTCTTT
CASSNARGTGEAFF
>TRBV7-2|-|TRBJ1-5|once
TGTGCCAGCAGTTATCAGGGCGGGGTAGGGCAGCCCCAGCATTTT
CASSYQGGVGQPQHF
>TRBV4-1|TRBD2|TRBJ2-1|few
TGCGCCAGCAGCGACCGAACTAGCGGGGGCCTCGGTGAGCAGTTCTTC
CASSDRTSGGLGEQFF
>TRBV6-6|-|TRBJ1-1|few
TGTGCCACTGGGAGGGGGGACACTGAAGCTTTCTTT
CATGRGDTEAFF
>TRBV7-2|TRBD1|TRBJ2-7|-
TGTGCCAGCAGCTTACAGGGGGCCCCGAGCTCCTACGAGCAGTACTTC
CASSLQGAPSSYEQYF
>TRBV7-8|TRBD2|TRBJ2-5|few
TGTGCCAGCAGCTTTTGGACTAGTGAGGGGGAGACCCAGTACTTC
CASSFWTSEGETQYF
>TRBV19|-|TRBJ2-1|once
TGTGCCAGTAGTATCAAGGGGCAGGCCCCCCTGGTGGGTGAGCAGTTCTTC
CASSIKGQAPLVGEQFF
>TRBV6-5|TRBD1|TRBJ2-3|-
TGTGCCAGCAGTTACGAGGGGGCCGGCACAGATACGCAGTATTTT
CASSYEGAGTDTQYF
>TRBV5-4|TRBD1|TRBJ2-2|-
TGTGCCAGCAGCTTGGCCGGTCAGGGGGCCGCCGGGGAGCTGTTTTTT
CASSLAGQGAAGELFF